Reported below is one T cell receptor beta chain. The data were obtained in a study of shared clonotypes between healthy human individuals. Study-level information: A couple of women and three men aged 18 to 49 served as donors.

The ends were cut back, 3 bases at V and 5 bases at J, with 14 bases in the middle. This CDR3 is built from 15 residues. CDR1 and CDR2 (germline): SGHTA, FQGNSA. TCRdb keeps only in-frame clones here, not all; method: immunoSEQ multiplex PCR. The repertoire holds roughly 1,600,000 clones, 98% to 99% seen once, with about 0.35% in the top ten. The receptor was isolated from a man aged 25-40 years in good health. The chain couples TRBV7-2 to TRBJ1-5; D is uncertain. The sequencing input was naive CD4+ T cells sorted from blood. Described subset: CD45RA+ positively selected. The CDR3 here is CASSLVRGWDQPQHF. The CDR3 coding sequence is TGTGCCAGCAGCTTGGTTCGGGGTTGGGATCAGCCCCAGCATTTT.